This T cell receptor (beta chain) was found in a study of shared clonotypes between healthy human individuals. Study results and caveats: Tissue TCR repertoires likely differ from these blood-only repertoires.

This table comes from immunoSEQ multiplex PCR, and its TCRdb copy is limited to in-frame clones, with some not included. Of millions of clones in the sample, 90% to 95% were seen once. The V gene lost 2 bases and the J gene lost 5 bases, with 4 bases spanning the gap. The CDR3 has 12 residues. CDR1 is SGHNT and CDR2 is YENEEA in the germline V gene. This clone was seen once. Its antigen is unidentified. Healthy and HIV-negative, the adult donors had no recent acute infections or vaccinations. Sequencing used naive CD4+ T cells sorted from blood. The subset is: CD45RA+ positively selected. This sequence originates from a man between 18 and 35 years old in good health. The rearrangement joins TRBV11-3 to TRBJ2-1; D unclear. The CDR3 nucleotides read TGTGCCAGCAGCTTATCCGACAATGAGCAGTTCTTC. This codes for CASSLSDNEQFF.